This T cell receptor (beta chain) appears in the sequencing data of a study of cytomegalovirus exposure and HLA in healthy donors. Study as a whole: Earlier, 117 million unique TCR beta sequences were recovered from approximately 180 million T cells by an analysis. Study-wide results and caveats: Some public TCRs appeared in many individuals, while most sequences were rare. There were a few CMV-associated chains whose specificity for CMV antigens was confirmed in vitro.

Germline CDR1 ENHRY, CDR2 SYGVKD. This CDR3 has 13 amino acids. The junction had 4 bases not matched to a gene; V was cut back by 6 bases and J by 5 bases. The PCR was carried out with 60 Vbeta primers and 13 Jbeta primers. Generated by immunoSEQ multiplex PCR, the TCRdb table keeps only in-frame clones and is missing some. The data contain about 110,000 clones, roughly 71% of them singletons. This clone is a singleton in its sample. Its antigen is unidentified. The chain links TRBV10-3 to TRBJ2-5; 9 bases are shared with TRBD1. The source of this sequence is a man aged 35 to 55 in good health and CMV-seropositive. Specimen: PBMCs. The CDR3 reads CAIRGTGWETQYF. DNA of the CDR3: TGTGCCATCAGGGGGACAGGGTGGGAGACCCAGTACTTC.